This T cell receptor (beta chain) came from a study of T cells in Graves' hyperthyroidism and ophthalmopathy. As for this clonotype: Its antigen is currently unknown. A read error may explain this, as a much larger clone is one base away.

10 ml of fresh peripheral blood supplied the PBMCs. Template material for amplifying TCR beta CDR3 regions consisted of RNA transcripts. The HTBI primer set drove a first-round RT-PCR of the TCR CDR3. In TCRdb, the multiplex PCR reads were re-called with MiXCR into one record per CDR3 protein. In the table there are roughly 61,000 distinct CDR3 sequences, under 70% of which are singletons. V gave up 8 bases and J gave up 3 bases, with 17 bases separating them. The CDR3 is 15 amino acids. Broader study findings: The blood repertoire included most of the expanded thyroid clonotypes above 0.001.

The TCR comes from a woman aged 55-69 years with Graves' ophthalmopathy. Sequencing was carried out using blood. The V call is TRBV12-3 or TRBV12-4, the J call TRBJ1-5, with D maybe TRBD1 (5 bases). As DNA, the CDR3 is TGTGCCAGCGGTCCCCGGGGGGGGAACAATCAGCCCCAGCATTTT. It translates to CASGPRGGNNQPQHF.